One and the same sample provided the 28 T cell receptor beta chains below, sequenced in a study of T cells in Graves' hyperthyroidism and ophthalmopathy (dated by TCRdb to about 2019). Library preparation was by multiplex PCR. Sequencing was performed on an Illumina HiSeq 2000. The TCR beta CDR3 regions were amplified from RNA transcripts. The first round of RT-PCR for the TCR CDR3 was performed with the HTBI primer set and the Qiagen OneStep RT-PCR kit. TCRdb took the public reads, trimmed them with fastp at Q25, ran MiXCR for clone calling and kept in-frame beta chains. Entries that share a CDR3 protein sequence are merged under the most common genes and DNA. The sample table lists about 330,000 distinct CDR3 sequences, around 15% of them with a count of one. 30% to 35% of the sample goes to the ten largest clones. The specimen was blood. The receptors originated from a woman between 40 and 55 years old with Graves' ophthalmopathy.

This clonotype has more than one count but fewer than ten. The V gene is TRBV6-2 or TRBV6-3, the J gene TRBJ2-5; D is perhaps TRBD1 or TRBD2 (7 bases each). The V end was cut by 7 bases, the J end by 5 bases, with 20 bases between. The germline V gene encodes CDR1 MNHEY and CDR2 SVGEGT. The CDR3 totals 15 residues. The CDR3 nucleotides are TGTGCCAGCACACCTCCAGGGGGGGGCTGGGAGACCCAGTACTTC. It is translated as CASTPPGGGWETQYF.

The chain employs TRBV14 and TRBJ1-2; a weak D match, TRBD1 (5 bases). Germline V gene data show CDR1 as SGHDN and CDR2 as FVKESK. The V gene lost 4 bases and the J gene lost 2 bases, with 11 bases spanning the gap. The CDR3 sequence is 14 residues long. The CDR3: CASSPEGLNYGYTF. In DNA form, the CDR3 reads TGTGCCAGCAGCCCTGAGGGACTGAACTATGGCTACACCTTC.

With regard to this clonotype: A read error may be the cause here, since a much bigger clone is one base away. V gene TRBV2 combines with J gene TRBJ1-2; TRBD1 is a possible D gene (6 bases). CDR1 is SNHLY and CDR2 is FYNNEI in the germline V gene. This CDR3 has 15 residues. Trimming stripped 6 bases from V and 2 bases from J, with 16 bases between. For the CDR3, the DNA is TGTGCCAGCAGGGCTGGACAGCTCCTAAACTATGGCTACACCTTC. It translates to CASRAGQLLNYGYTF.

The chain combines TRBV3-1 with TRBJ1-3; no clear D. The CDR3 runs to 12 residues. V lost 4 bases and J lost 4, with 5 bases in between. From germline, CDR1 is LGHDT and CDR2 YNNKEL (reference sequence). DNA of the CDR3: TGTGCCAGCAGCCTACAGGGAAACACCATATATTTT. It is translated as CASSLQGNTIYF.

This clonotype was counted many times. This chain connects TRBV28 to TRBJ1-1, with 9 bases lining up with TRBD1. The CDR3 contains 15 residues. Germline values: CDR1 MDHEN, CDR2 SYDVKM. With V trimmed by 2 bases and J by 5 bases, 6 bases remained unmatched. CDR3 sequence (DNA): TGTGCCAGCAGTTTAACAGGGGGCGCATGGACTGAAGCTTTCTTT. Translated, it gives CASSLTGGAWTEAFF.

This clonotype was detected only a few times. The chain combines TRBV27 with TRBJ1-5; a possible D gene is TRBD1 (5 bases). Trimming took off 7 bases at V and 6 bases at J, with 19 bases between the two ends. From germline, CDR1 is MNHEY and CDR2 SMNVEV (reference sequence). CDR3 size: 15 residues. The chain's CDR3 is CASTPAPGWGQPQHF. CDR3 coding DNA: TGTGCCAGCACCCCGGCCCCAGGGTGGGGTCAGCCCCAGCATTTT.

The sample holds a few counts of this clonotype. CDR3 in amino acids: CASSFSHRGGPTENEQFF. The CDR3 coding sequence is TGTGCCAGCAGCTTTTCCCATCGGGGGGGGCCCACCGAGAATGAGCAGTTCTTC. The V gene is TRBV11-2, the J gene TRBJ2-1, with 8 bases matching TRBD2. Trimming cost V 3 bases and J 7 bases; bases outside gene matches: 17. Germline loops: CDR1 SGHAT, CDR2 FQNNGV. The CDR3 contains 18 residues.

This chain connects TRBV11-3 to TRBJ2-5; D might be TRBD1 or TRBD2, each matching 6 bases. Trimming took off 5 bases at V and 5 bases at J, with 24 bases between the two ends. The CDR3 is 17 amino acids. Germline-derived CDR1 and CDR2 are SGHNT and YENEEA. CDR3 sequence: CASSPGGGQGLMETQYF. In DNA form, the CDR3 reads TGTGCCAGCAGCCCAGGTGGGGGGCAGGGCTTGATGGAGACCCAGTACTTC.

This clonotype was counted at least ten times. The chain joins TRBV12-3 or TRBV12-4 to TRBJ2-2; D is undetermined. CDR3 size: 14 residues. The ends were cut back, 7 bases at V and 6 bases at J, with 15 bases in the middle. The CDR3 coding sequence is TGTGCCAGCAACCCAGGACCGTACTCCGGGGAGCTGTTTTTT. Protein: CASNPGPYSGELFF.

Many counts were recorded for this clonotype. The chain joins TRBV7-9 to TRBJ2-1; 7 bases are a match to TRBD1. Trimming removed 1 base from V and 2 bases from J; junction bases left unmatched: 5. This CDR3 is 16 amino acids long. Germline lookup yields CDR1 SEHNR and CDR2 FQNEAQ (reference sequence). CDR3 protein: CASSLDIRGTYNEQFF. The CDR3 region has the DNA TGTGCCAGCAGCTTAGATATCAGGGGGACCTACAATGAGCAGTTCTTC.

The V gene is TRBV27, the J gene TRBJ2-7; D ambiguous. The ends were cut back, 8 bases at V and 7 bases at J, with 9 bases in the middle. The germline CDR1 and CDR2 sequences are MNHEY and SMNVEV (reference sequence). The CDR3 is 10 amino acids. The CDR3 here is CASGPKEQYF. The DNA for the CDR3 is TGTGCCAGCGGGCCGAAGGAGCAGTACTTC.

This clonotype was seen at least ten times. The V and J genes are TRBV6-1 and TRBJ1-5; possibly TRBD1 for D (5 bases). Germline CDR1 and CDR2: MNHNS and SASEGT. The CDR3 consists of 16 residues. V gave up 6 bases and J gave up 4 bases, with 19 bases separating them. This CDR3 reads CASSPGGTPENQPQHF. The CDR3 nucleotides are TGTGCCAGCAGCCCCGGTGGGACCCCAGAGAATCAGCCCCAGCATTTT.

At least ten counts were recorded for this clonotype. The genes are TRBV28 and TRBJ2-1; D is undetermined. The CDR3 is 13 amino acids. Germline values: CDR1 MDHEN, CDR2 SYDVKM. The ends were cut back, 8 bases at V and 0 bases at J, with 8 bases in the middle. CDR3 DNA sequence: TGTGCCAGCGGGCAGAGCTCCTACAATGAGCAGTTCTTC. This gives the protein CASGQSSYNEQFF.

This clonotype was seen ten or more times. The chain carries TRBV10-3 and TRBJ1-3; TRBD1 is a possible D gene (6 bases). This CDR3 region has 14 residues. Germline V lookup: CDR1 ENHRY, CDR2 SYGVKD. Trimming cost V 7 bases and J 1 base, with 11 bases left between them. The CDR3 protein is CAINNRVSGNTIYF. In DNA form, the CDR3 reads TGTGCCATCAATAACAGGGTATCTGGAAACACCATATATTTT.

This clonotype was counted many times. V is TRBV4-1 and J is TRBJ2-1; TRBD2 is a possible D gene (6 bases). CDR1 and CDR2 from the germline V gene are MGHRA and YSYEKL. V was shortened by 3 bases and J by 6 bases, with 21 bases between the two germline ends. The CDR3 length is 17 residues. CDR3 sequence: CASSQTGGHRGGNEQFF. The CDR3 region has the DNA TGCGCCAGCAGCCAGACGGGCGGGCACCGGGGAGGCAATGAGCAGTTCTTC.

This clonotype appeared many times. V usage is TRBV10-1 and J usage is TRBJ2-1, with D maybe TRBD1 (5 bases). Germline V gene lookup returns CDR1 WNHNN and CDR2 SYGVQD (reference sequence). The CDR3 totals 15 residues. V gave up 3 bases and J gave up 7 bases, with 16 bases separating them. The CDR3 spells CASSEIRGPWNEQFF. As DNA, the CDR3 is TGCGCCAGCAGTGAAATTAGGGGTCCGTGGAATGAGCAGTTCTTC.

In this sample, this clonotype turned up many times. The rearrangement uses TRBV19 and TRBJ2-1; 8 bases agree with TRBD2. V lost 5 bases to trimming and J lost 5 bases; unmatched junction nucleotides: 20. CDR3 length equals 19 residues. Germline CDR1 is LNHDA and CDR2 is SQIVND (reference sequence). The CDR3: CASSVIPRRGGRGNNEQFF. CDR3 bases: TGTGCCAGTAGTGTTATCCCTAGACGGGGGGGCCGCGGCAACAATGAGCAGTTCTTC.

The rearrangement joins TRBV29-1 to TRBJ1-3; the D is unclear. CDR1 and CDR2 from the germline V gene are SQVTM and ANQGSEA. The CDR3 contains 13 residues. Trimming took off 4 bases at V and 0 bases at J, with 7 bases between the two ends. CDR3 sequence reads: CSVGEGSGNTIYF. CDR3 DNA: TGCAGCGTTGGGGAAGGCTCTGGAAACACCATATATTTT. Filled out from reference TRBV29-1 and TRBJ1-3, the complete variable domain reads SAVISQKPSRDICQRGTSLTIQCQVDSQVTMMFWYRQQPGQSLTLIATANQGSEATYESGFVIDKFPISRPNLTFSTLTVSNMSPEDSSIYLCSVGEGSGNTIYFGEGSWLTVV.

This chain uses TRBV30 with TRBJ2-7; no clear D. The CDR3 runs to 11 residues. Per germline, CDR1 GTSNPN and CDR2 SVGIG (reference sequence). V gave up 0 bases and J gave up 7 bases, with 7 bases separating them. The CDR3 sequence is CAWSVRDEQYF. The DNA of the CDR3 is TGTGCCTGGAGTGTAAGGGATGAGCAGTACTTC.

This clonotype was picked up many times. V is TRBV20-1 and J is TRBJ2-1; the D is unclear. V gave up 5 bases and J gave up 2 bases, with 10 bases separating them. CDR1 and CDR2 (germline): DFQATT, SNEGSKA (reference sequence). This CDR3 contains 13 residues. CDR3 protein: CSAERGAYNEQFF. The CDR3 DNA is TGCAGTGCTGAGCGTGGCGCCTACAATGAGCAGTTCTTC.

This rearrangement joins TRBV5-1 to TRBJ1-2; D is unresolved. This CDR3 is built from 15 residues. The V end was cut by 0 bases, the J end by 1 base, with 10 bases between. Germline V gene lookup returns CDR1 SGHRS and CDR2 YFSETQ. The CDR3 coding sequence is TGCGCCAGCAGCTTGGATGGGGTTATTAACTATGGCTACACCTTC. This codes for CASSLDGVINYGYTF.

This clonotype showed up many times. This chain links TRBV7-9 with TRBJ2-1, with D possibly being TRBD1 (6 bases). The CDR3 consists of 13 residues. V was clipped by 5 bases and J by 5 bases, with 10 bases between them. CDR1 SEHNR and CDR2 FQNEAQ come from the germline V gene (reference sequence). CDR3 residues: CASSRQDNNEQFF. Written as DNA, the CDR3 is TGTGCCAGCAGCAGACAGGATAACAATGAGCAGTTCTTC.

This clonotype was seen repeatedly, ten times or more. CDR3 nucleotide sequence: TGTGCCAGCAGACGACTAGCGGGGGGAAACCAAGAGACCCAGTACTTC. This gives the protein CASRRLAGGNQETQYF. The chain is built from TRBV6-1 and TRBJ2-5, with 13 bases lining up with TRBD2. CDR3 length: 16 residues. CDR1 and CDR2 from the germline V gene are MNHNS and SASEGT. The ends lost 6 bases at V and 0 bases at J; junction bases unmatched: 4.

The gene calls are TRBV7-9 and TRBJ2-2; 9 positions agree with TRBD2. CDR3 size: 20 residues. CDR1 SEHNR and CDR2 FQNEAQ come from the germline V gene (reference sequence). J gave up 1 base and V 5 bases, and 17 bases lay outside the gene matches. In nucleotides, the CDR3 is TGTGCCAGCAGCGACCCGGGACTAGCCTCCCGTAGTTGGAACACCGGGGAGCTGTTTTTT. This sequence encodes CASSDPGLASRSWNTGELFF.

This clonotype came up many times. The chain has TRBV28 and TRBJ2-7, with D perhaps given as TRBD1 or TRBD2 (5 bases each). Germline V CDR1 and CDR2: MDHEN, SYDVKM. V dropped 5 bases and J dropped 9 bases, with 20 bases sitting between them. This CDR3 has 14 residues. DNA of the CDR3: TGTGCCAGCAGTGCCCGGGGACCCGCGGCCAGGCAGTACTTC. Amino acids: CASSARGPAARQYF.

This clonotype was observed a handful of times. The chain employs TRBV30 and TRBJ2-5, with D tentatively TRBD2 (6 bases). V was pared by 4 bases and J by 6 bases, with 9 bases between. This CDR3 has 11 residues. The V gene's germline CDR1 is GTSNPN and CDR2 SVGIG (reference sequence). In DNA, the CDR3 is TGTGCCTGGATGGAGGGGAAGACCCAGTACTTC. It specifies CAWMEGKTQYF. Looking up the rest from reference TRBV30 and TRBJ2-5 gives the full variable domain: SQTIHQWPATLVQPVGSPLSLECTVEGTSNPNLYWYRQAAGRGLQLLFYSVGIGQISSEVPQNLSASRPQDRQFILSSKKLLLSDSGFYLCAWMEGKTQYFGPGTRLLVL.

The chain carries TRBV20-1 and TRBJ1-2, with a weak D call TRBD1 (5 bases). There are 16 residues in the CDR3. CDR1 and CDR2 from the germline V gene are DFQATT and SNEGSKA (reference sequence). Trimming took off 0 bases at V and 5 bases at J, with 19 bases between the two ends. CDR3 DNA: TGCAGTGCTAGAGAATACCTGCGGGGGGAGCATTATGGCTACACCTTC. Amino acid sequence: CSAREYLRGEHYGYTF.

This clonotype was picked up a small number of times. The V gene is TRBV7-9, the J gene TRBJ2-5; possibly TRBD2 for D (6 bases). The CDR3 has 15 residues. V lost 5 bases and J lost 2, with 15 bases in between. The V gene's germline CDR1 is SEHNR and CDR2 FQNEAQ (reference sequence). The CDR3 DNA is TGTGCCAGCAGCCGCGCATTGCGGGAACAAGAGACCCAGTACTTC. It is translated as CASSRALREQETQYF. The variable domain in full, with the rest retrieved from reference TRBV7-9 and TRBJ2-5, is DTGVSQNPRHKITKRGQNVTFRCDPISEHNRLYWYRQTLGQGPEFLTYFQNEAQLEKSRLLSDRFSAERPKGSFSTLEIQRTEQGDSAMYLCASSRALREQETQYFGPGTRLLVL.